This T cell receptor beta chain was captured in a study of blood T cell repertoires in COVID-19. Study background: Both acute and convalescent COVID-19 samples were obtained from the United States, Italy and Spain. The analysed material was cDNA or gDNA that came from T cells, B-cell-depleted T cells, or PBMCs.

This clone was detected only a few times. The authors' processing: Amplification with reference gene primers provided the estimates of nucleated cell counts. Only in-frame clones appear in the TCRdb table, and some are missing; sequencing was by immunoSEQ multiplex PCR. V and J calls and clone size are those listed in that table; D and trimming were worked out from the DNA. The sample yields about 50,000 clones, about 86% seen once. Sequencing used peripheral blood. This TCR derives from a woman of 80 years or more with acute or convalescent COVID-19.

Written as DNA, the CDR3 is TGTGCCAGCAGCGGGACTAGCGGGAATGAGCAGTTCTTC. It specifies CASSGTSGNEQFF. This chain uses TRBV9 with TRBJ2-1; 11 bases are a match to TRBD2. Germline CDR1 SGDLS, CDR2 YYNGEE. The CDR3 consists of 13 residues. The J segment lost 7 bases and the V segment lost 3 bases, leaving 0 bases of the junction unmatched. Filled out from reference TRBV9 and TRBJ2-1, the complete variable domain reads DSGVTQTPKHLITATGQRVTLRCSPRSGDLSVYWYQQSLDQGLQFLIQYYNGEERAKGNILERFSAQQFPDLHSELNLSSLELGDSALYFCASSGTSGNEQFFGPGTRLTVL.